Included here is one T cell receptor (beta chain) sequence, with context. Trimming pared 7 bases from V and 4 bases from J, leaving 13 bases between. This CDR3 comprises 13 residues. Germline V gives CDR1 MGHRA, CDR2 YSYEKL. The data stem from a study of blood T cell repertoires in COVID-19. About the research overall: The United States, Italy and Spain supplied acute and convalescent COVID-19 samples.

Sequenced by immunoSEQ multiplex PCR; TCRdb stores in-frame clones only, minus some. Of about 160,000 clones listed, about four fifths were seen once; the top ten hold 3% to 3.5%. The study recruited people aged roughly 18 to 100 years across 24 US areas. In assigning cohorts, the study relied on participant-reported clinical history. Sample: PBMCs or T cells enriched from blood (not recorded which). This clonotype originated in a woman aged 55-75 years who had recovered from COVID-19. The chain employs TRBV4-1 and TRBJ1-2, with D maybe TRBD1 (5 bases). The CDR3 protein is CASTPSGGYGYTF. The CDR3 nucleotides read TGCGCCAGCACCCCAAGCGGGGGCTATGGCTACACCTTC.